The source of this TCR beta chain is a study of blood T cells in healthy people across ages. Looking at the study overall: Capture via template switching afforded approximately one barcoded beta molecule per two T cells.

With each sample, at least 5 micrograms of total RNA were extracted. Looked up from germline, CDR1 is DFQATT and CDR2 is SNEGSKA (reference sequence). The CDR3 has 12 amino acids. The junction had 6 bases not matched to a gene; V was cut back by 6 bases and J by 8 bases. Alongside a J-beta primer mix, a sample-barcoded 5' primer served in a second PCR lasting about 7 to 11 cycles. TCRdb fed the 5' RACE reads into MiXCR, producing one record per CDR3 protein. In the table there are about 800,000 distinct CDR3 sequences, roughly 64% of which are singletons. A remark on this clonotype: The antigen remains unidentified.

Study-wide results and limits: Total diversity from one million sequenced T cells was likely underestimated.

J is TRBJ1-2 and V is TRBV20-1, with 10 bases that match TRBD1. The specimen was blood. The sequence came from a man aged 25-45 years in good health. CDR3 region: CSAPDRGLGYTF. The CDR3 region has the DNA TGCAGTGCCCCGGACAGGGGGTTAGGCTACACCTTC.